This TCR beta chain was profiled in a study of T cells in tuberculosis. About the study: IGRA-negative adolescents, IGRA-positive adolescents with latent tuberculosis and adults with active tuberculosis formed this South African cohort. Study-wide results and limits: Active tuberculosis alpha repertoires lay closer to GMM-specific TCRs than controls'.

Repertoires were generated with immunoSEQ multiplex PCR, while TCRdb's copy carries only in-frame clones and drops some. The repertoire holds 30,000 or so clones, with about 90% as singletons. A note on this clone: The antigen remains unidentified.

V dropped 4 bases and J dropped 8 bases, with 16 bases sitting between them. Germline V gene data show CDR1 as SGHRS and CDR2 as YFSETQ. CDR3 length equals 15 residues. The clonotype comes from a donor aged 10-29 years with latent tuberculosis or without tuberculosis infection. Sequences were obtained from PBMCs. The V call is TRBV5-1, the J call TRBJ1-6, with D possibly being TRBD1 (6 bases). The CDR3 reads CASSPATGRDSPLHF. CDR3 coding DNA: TGCGCCAGCAGCCCGGCGACAGGTCGGGATTCACCCCTCCACTTT.